The 5 T cell receptor beta chains in this list originate from one sample, sequenced in a study of control samples from healthy donors and cancer patients. Profiling relied on immunoSEQ multiplex PCR, and the TCRdb table lists in-frame clones only, not all of them. Here the sample spans around 170,000 clones, nearly 90% being singletons. Sequencing was performed on blood. The receptors were gathered from a woman aged 45-65 years in good health.

On this clone: Other nucleotide sequences in the sample specify the same CDR3. V is TRBV18 and J is TRBJ2-5; no reliable D call. The CDR3 consists of 12 residues. Germline-derived CDR1 and CDR2 are KGHSH and LQKENI. Trimming took 4 bases from V and 5 from J, leaving 8 bases between them. The CDR3 reads CASSREWETQYF. The DNA for the CDR3 is TGTGCCAGCTCACGTGAGTGGGAGACCCAGTACTTC.

V and J are TRBV2 and TRBJ1-1, with D perhaps TRBD1 (5 bases). V lost 4 bases, J lost 7 bases, and 16 bases lay in between. The germline gives CDR1 SNHLY, CDR2 FYNNEI. The length of the CDR3 is 14 residues. The CDR3: CASSAAGPGIEAFF. The DNA of the CDR3 is TGTGCCAGCAGTGCAGCAGGGCCAGGGATTGAAGCTTTCTTT.

Regarding this clone: Sequence at one end of the junction differs from germline and may be a read error. The chain is built from TRBV28 and TRBJ2-7, with 9 bases fitting TRBD1. The germline CDR1 and CDR2 sequences are MDHEN and SYDVKM. This CDR3 comprises 14 residues. DNA for the CDR3: TGTGCCAGCAGTAGACAGGGGGGAAGGTACGAGCGGTACTTC. This sequence encodes CASSRQGGRYERYF.

Only one count was recorded for this clone. The chain combines TRBV3-1 (or the pseudogene TRBV3-2) with TRBJ1-2; possibly TRBD1 for D (6 bases). The CDR3 runs 16 residues. Germline lookup yields CDR1 LGHDT and CDR2 YNNKEL (reference sequence). Trimming took 2 bases from V and 5 from J, leaving 18 bases between them. CDR3 nucleotides: TGTGCCAGCAGCCAAAGCGGCAGGGGCCCACTTTATGGCTACACCTTC. This codes for CASSQSGRGPLYGYTF.

The table lists this clone with a count of one. The chain couples TRBV28 to TRBJ2-2; D possibly matches TRBD1 or TRBD2 (5 bases each). V was trimmed by 8 bases and J by 2 bases, leaving 27 bases between them. The CDR3 length is 19 residues. CDR1 and CDR2 from the germline V gene are MDHEN and SYDVKM. The CDR3 reads CASVSSIGAVKINTGELFF. The CDR3 nucleotides are TGTGCCAGCGTCTCCTCCATCGGGGCGGTTAAAATTAACACCGGGGAGCTGTTTTTT.